A single sample gave rise to the 9 T cell receptor beta chains below, sequenced in a study of T cell responses to AZD1222 COVID-19 vaccine. Method: immunoSEQ multiplex PCR; TCRdb's copy keeps in-frame clones and lacks some. The sample consists of 110,000 to 150,000 clones, about 93% of them appearing once. The specimen comprised peripheral blood, sampled on day 0 of AZD1222 vaccination. These receptors originate from an adult in good health.

The CDR3 DNA is TGTGCCAGCAGCGTAGGCGGGGGCTCCTACAATGAGCAGTTCTTC. This codes for CASSVGGGSYNEQFF. The V gene is TRBV9, the J gene TRBJ2-1; TRBD2 agrees at 7 bases. V dropped 0 bases and J dropped 0; count of bases not matched to a gene: 0. Germline V gene lookup returns CDR1 SGDLS and CDR2 YYNGEE. The CDR3 is 15 residues long.

The V gene is TRBV30, the J gene TRBJ2-1, with 7 bases lining up with TRBD2. There are 14 residues in the CDR3. CDR1 and CDR2 from the germline V gene are GTSNPN and SVGIG (reference sequence). V trimming: 0 bases; J trimming: 6 bases; junction bases outside the gene matches: 5. In nucleotides, the CDR3 is TGTGCCTGGAGTGTTGGCGGGGGAACCAATGAGCAGTTCTTC. This gives the protein CAWSVGGGTNEQFF. Variable domain in full (rest from reference TRBV30 and TRBJ2-1): SQTIHQWPATLVQPVGSPLSLECTVEGTSNPNLYWYRQAAGRGLQLLFYSVGIGQISSEVPQNLSASRPQDRQFILSSKKLLLSDSGFYLCAWSVGGGTNEQFFGPGTRLTVL.

In the case of this clone: The identical CDR3 is also encoded by other nucleotide sequences in the sample. The J gene is TRBJ2-1, the V gene TRBV19, with 12 bases matching TRBD1. This CDR3 spans 15 amino acids. Germline loops: CDR1 LNHDA, CDR2 SQIVND (reference sequence). V lost 1 base to trimming and J lost 7 bases; unmatched junction nucleotides: 2. CDR3 DNA sequence: TGTGCCAGTAGTATAGGGGACAGGGGGCTAAATGAGCAGTTCTTC. Its protein product is CASSIGDRGLNEQFF.

In its sample, this clone was seen once. The chain employs TRBV27 and TRBJ1-1; D uncertain. This CDR3 has 13 residues. The V gene lost 6 bases and the J gene lost 1 base, with 9 bases spanning the gap. Per germline, CDR1 MNHEY and CDR2 SMNVEV (reference sequence). The CDR3 DNA sequence: TGTGCCAGCAGCCGAAGACGGAACACTGAAGCTTTCTTT. It encodes CASSRRRNTEAFF.

The gene calls are TRBV9 and TRBJ1-6; D is unclear. Germline V gene data show CDR1 as SGDLS and CDR2 as YYNGEE. This CDR3 is built from 15 residues. Trimming took off 3 bases at V and 7 bases at J, with 14 bases between the two ends. CDR3 sequence: CASSAGRTSNSPLHF. The DNA of the CDR3 is TGTGCCAGCAGCGCTGGGAGAACGAGCAATTCACCCCTCCACTTT.

The chain employs TRBV29-1 and TRBJ1-1; D may be TRBD1 (6 bases). The V end lost 4 bases, the J end lost 11 bases, and 14 bases lay between the germline ends. CDR1 SQVTM and CDR2 ANQGSEA come from the germline V gene. The CDR3 totals 11 residues. The chain's CDR3 is CSVGGPLGAFF. CDR3 DNA: TGCAGCGTTGGGGGGCCCCTCGGGGCTTTCTTT. Filled out from reference TRBV29-1 and TRBJ1-1, the complete variable domain reads SAVISQKPSRDICQRGTSLTIQCQVDSQVTMMFWYRQQPGQSLTLIATANQGSEATYESGFVIDKFPISRPNLTFSTLTVSNMSPEDSSIYLCSVGGPLGAFFGQGTRLTVV.

The V gene is TRBV27, the J gene TRBJ2-2; tentatively, D is TRBD1 (5 bases). Germline lookup yields CDR1 MNHEY and CDR2 SMNVEV (reference sequence). V shed 5 bases and J shed 0 bases, with 10 bases lying between them. The CDR3 runs 15 residues. The chain's CDR3 is CASSPWGPNTGELFF. The CDR3 DNA sequence: TGTGCCAGCAGTCCCTGGGGCCCGAACACCGGGGAGCTGTTTTTT.

The gene calls are TRBV5-1 and TRBJ1-2; a weak D match, TRBD1 (6 bases). The CDR3 runs 13 residues. V was shortened by 0 bases and J by 8 bases, with 11 bases between the two germline ends. Germline lookup yields CDR1 SGHRS and CDR2 YFSETQ. This chain's CDR3 is CASSLAGVRGYTF. CDR3 coding DNA: TGCGCCAGCAGCTTGGCAGGGGTCCGGGGCTACACCTTC.

The CDR3 bases are TGTGCCAGCAGTTACTCCCAGGCGGCTGGAGATACGCAGTATTTT. It specifies CASSYSQAAGDTQYF. The chain employs TRBV6-5 and TRBJ2-3; D not resolved. The CDR3 runs 15 residues. Between the trimmed V and J ends, which lost 0 bases and 5 bases, there was a span of 12 bases. In germline, CDR1 is MNHEY, CDR2 SVGAGI.